This paragraph reports one T cell receptor beta chain. Antigen unknown. The ends were cut back, 6 bases at V and 1 base at J, with 10 bases in the middle. The CDR3 is made up of 13 amino acids. CDR1 is MNHEY, CDR2 SMNVEV, per germline (reference sequence). The sample is drawn from a study of cytomegalovirus exposure and HLA in healthy donors. Study summary: Among roughly 180 million T cells, an earlier analysis found roughly 110 million unique TCR beta sequences. Findings and caveats of the study: Presence/absence analyses supposed approximately even sequencing depth among donors. There were approximately 150 TCR beta chains listed as cytomegalovirus-associated.

Primers: 60 Vbeta forward and 13 Jbeta reverse. Generated by immunoSEQ multiplex PCR, the TCRdb table keeps only in-frame clones and is missing some. The sample lists around 150,000 clones, around 80% occurring once. The clonotype originates from a man aged 40-49 years in good health and CMV-seropositive. The rearrangement links TRBV27 to TRBJ2-7, with D possibly matching TRBD1 (7 bases). Sequencing was carried out using PBMCs. The chain's CDR3 is CASRQGTSYEQYF. In DNA form, the CDR3 reads TGTGCCAGCAGACAGGGGACTTCCTACGAGCAGTACTTC.